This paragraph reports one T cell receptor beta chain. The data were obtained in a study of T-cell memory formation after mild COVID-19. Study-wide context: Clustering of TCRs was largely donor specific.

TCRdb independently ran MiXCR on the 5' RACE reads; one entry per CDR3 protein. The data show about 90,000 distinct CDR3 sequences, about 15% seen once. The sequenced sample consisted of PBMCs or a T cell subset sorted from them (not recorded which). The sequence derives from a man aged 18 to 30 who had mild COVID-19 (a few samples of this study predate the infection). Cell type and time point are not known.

CDR3 protein: CASSAGLAGASSYEQYF. The CDR3 coding sequence is TGTGCCAGCAGCGCCGGACTAGCGGGGGCCTCATCCTACGAGCAGTACTTC. The rearrangement uses TRBV7-9 and TRBJ2-7, with 13 positions matching TRBD2. CDR1 and CDR2 (germline): SEHNR, FQNEAQ (reference sequence). V was pared by 5 bases and J by 1 base, with 8 bases of the junction left unmatched. The CDR3 has 17 residues.